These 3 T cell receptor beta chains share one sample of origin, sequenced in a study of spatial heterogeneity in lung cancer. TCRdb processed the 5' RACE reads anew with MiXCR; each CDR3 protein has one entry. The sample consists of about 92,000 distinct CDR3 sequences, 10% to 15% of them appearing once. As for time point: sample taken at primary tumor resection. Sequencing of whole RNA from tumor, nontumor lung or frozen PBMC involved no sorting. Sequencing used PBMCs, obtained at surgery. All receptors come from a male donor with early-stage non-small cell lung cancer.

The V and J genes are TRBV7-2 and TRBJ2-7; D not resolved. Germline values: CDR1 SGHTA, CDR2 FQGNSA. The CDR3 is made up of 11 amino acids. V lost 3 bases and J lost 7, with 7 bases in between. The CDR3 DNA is TGTGCCAGCAGCTTTGGACCGGAGCAGTACTTC. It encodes CASSFGPEQYF.

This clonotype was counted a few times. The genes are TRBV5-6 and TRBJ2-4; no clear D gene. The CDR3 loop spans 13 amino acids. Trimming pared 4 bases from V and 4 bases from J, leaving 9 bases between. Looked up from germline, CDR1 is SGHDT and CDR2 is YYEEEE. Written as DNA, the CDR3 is TGTGCCAGCAGCGGAATCAGGAAAAACATTCAGTACTTC. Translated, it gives CASSGIRKNIQYF.

CDR3 loop: CSARLVPTGELFF. The CDR3 DNA follows: TGCAGTGCCCGTCTAGTCCCCACCGGGGAGCTGTTTTTT. The chain couples TRBV20-1 to TRBJ2-2; D gene unclear. The CDR3 extends over 13 amino acids. Germline-derived CDR1 and CDR2 are DFQATT and SNEGSKA (reference sequence). The V gene lost 6 bases and the J gene lost 4 bases, with 12 bases spanning the gap.